The 29 T cell receptor beta chains below all came from one sample that was sequenced in a study of shared clonotypes between healthy human individuals. Repertoires were generated with immunoSEQ multiplex PCR, while TCRdb's copy carries only in-frame clones and drops some. The table records about 2 million clones, roughly 95% of them present only once. The sample was naive CD4+ T cells sorted from blood. Subset meaning: CD45RA+ positively selected. These receptors were taken from a man aged 18 to 35 in good health.

The CDR3 here is CASSDGRVGNSPLHF. CDR3 bases: TGTGCCAGCAGTGATGGCAGGGTGGGTAATTCACCCCTCCACTTT. The chain links TRBV6-1 to TRBJ1-6; tentatively, D is TRBD1 (5 bases). Trimming stripped 3 bases from V and 6 bases from J, with 12 bases between. This CDR3 is 15 amino acids long. Germline values: CDR1 MNHNS, CDR2 SASEGT.

V is TRBV7-2 and J is TRBJ2-2; the D gene could be TRBD1 or TRBD2 (5 bases each). Germline CDR1 SGHTA, CDR2 FQGNSA. This CDR3 comprises 15 residues. Trimming took 6 bases from V and 1 from J, leaving 12 bases between them. This chain's CDR3 is CASRSGTKNTGELFF. Written as DNA, the CDR3 is TGTGCCAGCAGATCCGGGACCAAGAACACCGGGGAGCTGTTTTTT.

As DNA, the CDR3 is TGCGCCAGCAGCTGGGGACAGGCGTTGGACACCATATATTTT. It translates to CASSWGQALDTIYF. V usage is TRBV5-1 and J usage is TRBJ1-3; 8 bases match TRBD1. The trim removed 3 bases at V and 8 bases at J, leaving 7 bases unmatched. Germline CDR1 reads SGHRS; CDR2 reads YFSETQ. The CDR3 runs 14 residues.

V gene TRBV6-1 combines with J gene TRBJ2-5; weak D call: TRBD2 (5 bases). Gene TRBJ2-7 matches the end of the DNA better, so the J call may be wrong. This CDR3 is 13 amino acids long. Germline-derived CDR1 and CDR2 are MNHNS and SASEGT. The CDR3 sequence: CASSLGLRHEQYF. The CDR3 region has the DNA TGTGCCAGCAGTCTCGGACTCCGCCACGAGCAGTACTTC.

This chain's CDR3 is CAWSRQAGSYTF. The CDR3 region has the DNA TGTGCCTGGAGTCGGCAGGCGGGGAGCTACACCTTC. The rearrangement links TRBV30 to TRBJ1-2; D not resolved. Germline-derived CDR1 and CDR2 are GTSNPN and SVGIG (reference sequence). V lost 2 bases, J lost 9 bases, and 13 bases lay in between. The length of the CDR3 is 12 residues.

Points on this clone: Given a much more abundant clone one base away, this may be a read error. The identical CDR3 is also encoded by other nucleotide sequences in the sample. V usage is TRBV7-2 and J usage is TRBJ1-5; possibly TRBD1 for D (5 bases). The CDR3 runs 14 residues. V lost 2 bases, J lost 1 base, and 6 bases lay in between. CDR1 is SGHTA and CDR2 is FQGNSA in the germline V gene. The CDR3 DNA reads as TGTGCCAGCAGCTTACAGGGAAGCAATCAGCCCCAGCATTTT. Protein product: CASSLQGSNQPQHF.

This chain connects TRBV5-1 to TRBJ1-2; unclear D gene. Deletions cut 0 bases from V and 4 bases from J, with 10 bases between. The CDR3 is 14 residues long. The V gene's germline CDR1 is SGHRS and CDR2 YFSETQ. The CDR3 region has the DNA TGCGCCAGCAGCTTGGAGTTGGGTTTCTATGGCTACACCTTC. As protein: CASSLELGFYGYTF.

This clone was counted only a few times. The same CDR3 can be traced to other DNA sequences in this sample. The rearrangement uses TRBV9 and TRBJ1-2; D is perhaps TRBD1 (5 bases). CDR1 is SGDLS, CDR2 YYNGEE, per germline. This CDR3 comprises 13 residues. The V gene lost 2 bases and the J gene lost 1 base, with 6 bases spanning the gap. The CDR3 coding sequence is TGTGCCAGCAGCGTGCAGGGTAACTATGGCTACACCTTC. It yields the protein CASSVQGNYGYTF. Full variable domain (remainder filled in from reference TRBV9 and TRBJ1-2): DSGVTQTPKHLITATGQRVTLRCSPRSGDLSVYWYQQSLDQGLQFLIQYYNGEERAKGNILERFSAQQFPDLHSELNLSSLELGDSALYFCASSVQGNYGYTFGSGTRLTVV.

This clone was seen just once. V and J are TRBV30 and TRBJ2-7; 12 bases line up with TRBD2. After removal of 5 bases from V and 3 bases from J, the junction contained 2 bases not matched to a gene. Germline CDR1 and CDR2: GTSNPN and SVGIG (reference sequence). The CDR3 runs to 13 residues. CDR3 bases: TGTGCCTGGGGACTAGCGGGGATCTACGAGCAGTACTTC. This translates into CAWGLAGIYEQYF. Drawing the rest from reference TRBV30 and TRBJ2-7, the complete variable domain is SQTIHQWPATLVQPVGSPLSLECTVEGTSNPNLYWYRQAAGRGLQLLFYSVGIGQISSEVPQNLSASRPQDRQFILSSKKLLLSDSGFYLCAWGLAGIYEQYFGPGTRLTVT.

The chain is built from TRBV5-6 and TRBJ2-7; 8 positions match TRBD2. Trimming cost V 2 bases and J 2 bases; bases outside gene matches: 3. From germline, CDR1 is SGHDT and CDR2 YYEEEE. This CDR3 is built from 14 residues. CDR3 coding DNA: TGTGCCAGCAGCTTCCGGGAGGGAACCTACGAGCAGTACTTC. As protein: CASSFREGTYEQYF. The full variable domain, its missing parts supplied by reference TRBV5-6 and TRBJ2-7, is DAGVTQSPTHLIKTRGQQVTLRCSPKSGHDTVSWYQQALGQGPQFIFQYYEEEERQRGNFPDRFSGHQFPNYSSELNVNALLLGDSALYLCASSFREGTYEQYFGPGTRLTVT.

The rearrangement joins TRBV2 to TRBJ1-2; 7 bases align to TRBD1. Germline CDR1 reads SNHLY; CDR2 reads FYNNEI. V lost 3 bases to trimming and J lost 8 bases; unmatched junction nucleotides: 9. This CDR3 spans 14 amino acids. CDR3 in DNA: TGTGCCAGCAGTGACCGACAGGGTTCGGGAGGCTACACCTTC. It is translated as CASSDRQGSGGYTF.

The chain employs TRBV30 and TRBJ1-3; 8 positions match TRBD1. CDR3 size: 14 residues. From germline, CDR1 is GTSNPN and CDR2 SVGIG (reference sequence). V lost 0 bases, J lost 9 bases, and 7 bases stayed unmatched. The CDR3 spells CAWSVSRTGPTIYF. CDR3 DNA sequence: TGTGCCTGGAGTGTTTCCAGGACAGGGCCCACCATATATTTT.

The gene calls are TRBV18 and TRBJ2-5; 7 nucleotides line up with TRBD2. V shed 0 bases, J shed 7 bases, and the junction held 5 bases outside the gene matches. The germline gives CDR1 KGHSH, CDR2 LQKENI. This CDR3 is built from 14 residues. Written as DNA, the CDR3 is TGTGCCAGCTCACCACCGACTAGCCTCGGGACCCAGTACTTC. Its translation: CASSPPTSLGTQYF. Variable domain in full (rest from reference TRBV18 and TRBJ2-5): NAGVMQNPRHLVRRRGQEARLRCSPMKGHSHVYWYRQLPEEGLKFMVYLQKENIIDESGMPKERFSAEFPKEGPSILRIQQVVRGDSAAYFCASSPPTSLGTQYFGPGTRLLVL.

The J gene is TRBJ2-3, the V gene TRBV18, with D perhaps TRBD1 or TRBD2 (5 bases each). CDR1 is KGHSH, CDR2 LQKENI, per germline. Trimming pared 0 bases from V and 4 bases from J, leaving 17 bases between. CDR3 length: 17 amino acids. CDR3 in DNA: TGTGCCAGCTCACCACCCTTCCGGGACCAACCCTCAGATACGCAGTATTTT. Translated, it gives CASSPPFRDQPSDTQYF.

The chain employs TRBV7-9 and TRBJ1-2, with 9 bases that match TRBD1. The J segment lost 3 bases and the V segment lost 5 bases, leaving 7 bases of the junction unmatched. The CDR3 totals 15 residues. Germline values: CDR1 SEHNR, CDR2 FQNEAQ (reference sequence). The CDR3 coding sequence is TGTGCCAGCAGCCTTACAGGGGGCATCCACTATGGCTACACCTTC. This codes for CASSLTGGIHYGYTF.

The V and J genes are TRBV28 and TRBJ2-3, with 7 nucleotides matching TRBD1. The CDR3 is 13 amino acids. CDR1 and CDR2 (germline): MDHEN, SYDVKM. The J segment lost 0 bases and the V segment lost 8 bases, leaving 2 bases of the junction unmatched. The CDR3 spells CASDRVSTDTQYF. For the CDR3, the DNA is TGTGCCAGCGACAGGGTTAGCACAGATACGCAGTATTTT.

V usage is TRBV28 and J usage is TRBJ1-4, with 8 positions matching TRBD1. CDR3 length equals 14 residues. CDR1 is MDHEN, CDR2 SYDVKM, per germline. Germline trimming cut 5 bases from V and 7 bases from J; bases unmatched to any gene: 6. CDR3 DNA: TGTGCCAGCAGTCCGGGACAGGAAAGTGAAAAACTGTTTTTT. Translated, it gives CASSPGQESEKLFF.

The chain is built from TRBV7-9 and TRBJ2-7; 8 nucleotides agree with TRBD1. Trimming removed 5 bases from V and 2 bases from J; junction bases left unmatched: 8. Looked up from germline, CDR1 is SEHNR and CDR2 is FQNEAQ (reference sequence). There are 15 residues in the CDR3. CDR3 amino acids: CASSRPGTGAYEQYF. Written as DNA, the CDR3 is TGTGCCAGCAGCCGGCCCGGGACAGGTGCCTACGAGCAGTACTTC.

This clone was observed a single time. This sequence joins TRBV4-1 and TRBJ1-2; 9 positions agree with TRBD1. The germline V gene encodes CDR1 MGHRA and CDR2 YSYEKL. This CDR3 spans 16 amino acids. Losses at the gene ends were 3 bases for V and 0 bases for J; bases not matched to a gene: 5. The CDR3 DNA follows: TGCGCCAGCAGCCATCCGGACAGGGGAGCTAACTATGGCTACACCTTC. Translating gives CASSHPDRGANYGYTF.

This sequence joins TRBV15 and TRBJ2-7; TRBD1 matches 7 bases. With V trimmed by 3 bases and J by 4 bases, 3 bases remained unmatched. This CDR3 has 13 amino acids. Germline CDR1 LNHNV, CDR2 YYDKDF (reference sequence). CDR3 DNA: TGTGCCACCAGCAGGGGACAGCCATACGAGCAGTACTTC. Translated: CATSRGQPYEQYF.

The chain couples TRBV29-1 to TRBJ1-2; D is ambiguous. The V end lost 4 bases, the J end lost 9 bases, and 18 bases lay between the germline ends. CDR3 length: 13 amino acids. In germline, CDR1 is SQVTM, CDR2 ANQGSEA. In DNA, the CDR3 is TGCAGCGTTGCCGTCAATACGGCAGAGAGCTACACCTTC. It yields the protein CSVAVNTAESYTF.

The chain joins TRBV18 to TRBJ1-4; 9 positions match TRBD1. CDR1 is KGHSH and CDR2 is LQKENI in the germline V gene. This CDR3 comprises 18 residues. J gave up 7 bases and V 3 bases, and 15 bases lay outside the gene matches. The DNA of the CDR3 is TGTGCCAGCTCACCCCCAGGGACAGGGATGCTTTCGCGTGAAAAACTGTTTTTT. This gives the protein CASSPPGTGMLSREKLFF.

The chain is built from TRBV15 and TRBJ2-3, with D tentatively TRBD2 (6 bases). V lost 1 base to trimming and J lost 4 bases, with 15 bases between them. This CDR3 has 16 residues. Per the germline V gene, CDR1 is LNHNV and CDR2 is YYDKDF (reference sequence). CDR3 coding DNA: TGTGCCACCAGCAGAGGAACGGGAGCAGGTCCAGATACGCAGTATTTT. Encoded protein: CATSRGTGAGPDTQYF.

This chain connects TRBV4-3 to TRBJ2-3, with 12 nucleotides matching TRBD2. V lost 4 bases to trimming and J lost 3 bases; unmatched junction nucleotides: 5. Germline assignment: CDR1 LGHNA and CDR2 YSLEER. This CDR3 is 16 amino acids long. CDR3 in DNA: TGCGCCAGCAGCCGCCGACTAGCGGGAGTGACAGATACGCAGTATTTT. The encoded protein is CASSRRLAGVTDTQYF.

Written as DNA, the CDR3 is TGCGCCAGCAGCCCCTCCTACGGACCTTTCTCTGGGGCCAACGTCCTGACTTTC. This gives the protein CASSPSYGPFSGANVLTF. The rearrangement joins TRBV5-1 to TRBJ2-6; D gene ambiguous. Germline CDR1 reads SGHRS; CDR2 reads YFSETQ. The V end was cut by 4 bases, the J end by 0 bases, with 17 bases between. This CDR3 spans 18 amino acids.

This CDR3 is CASSSGLAGVEFF. CDR3 coding DNA: TGTGCCAGCAGCTCGGGACTAGCGGGAGTAGAGTTCTTC. The chain recombines TRBV7-8 with TRBJ2-1; 14 bases match TRBD2. Germline V gene lookup returns CDR1 SGHVS and CDR2 FQNEAQ. With V trimmed by 4 bases and J by 14 bases, 4 bases remained unmatched. This CDR3 contains 13 residues.

V gene TRBV7-9 combines with J gene TRBJ2-5; 8 bases agree with TRBD2. Germline V gene data show CDR1 as SEHNR and CDR2 as FQNEAQ (reference sequence). The CDR3 sequence is 14 residues long. The trim removed 5 bases at V and 2 bases at J, leaving 4 bases unmatched. The DNA of the CDR3 is TGTGCCAGCAGCCCCCCGGGGGGGCAAGAGACCCAGTACTTC. This gives the protein CASSPPGGQETQYF.

For this clone: At one end, the junction sequence differs from germline, possibly due to a read error. The gene calls are TRBV7-7 and TRBJ2-4; D remains unclear. This CDR3 has 11 amino acids. The germline gives CDR1 SSHAT, CDR2 FNYEAQ (reference sequence). The chain's CDR3 is CASSFKNIQYF. As DNA, the CDR3 is TGTGCTAGCAGCTTCAAAAACATTCAGTACTTC.

The J gene is TRBJ1-6, the V gene TRBV5-4; no definite D call. Trimming removed 0 bases from V and 10 bases from J, with 17 bases in between. The CDR3 contains 16 residues. Germline V gene sequence: CDR1 SGHNT, CDR2 YYREEE (reference sequence). The CDR3, as DNA: TGTGCCAGCAGCTTGGGGGTTGGAGGGTCCGACTCACCCCTCCACTTT. Translation gives CASSLGVGGSDSPLHF.